Listed below are T cell receptor beta chains from one sample, sequenced in a study of metastatic and nonmetastatic thyroid tumors. TCRdb reanalyzed the PCR reads via MiXCR. This repertoire shows 14,000 or so clones, 20% to 30% found once; its top ten account for approximately 11%. The specimen sequenced was tumor tissue. The receptors originated from a female donor with papillary thyroid cancer or a benign thyroid nodule (not recorded which). Some clones in this sample may be carry-over from other donors' samples. The CDR3 runs from the conserved cysteine through the conserved F or W. A D gene is named only where the DNA matches it firmly. Clone size appears in some rows only: once, few, many, or a class for an expanded clone.

cdr3_aa: CASSSCTGGSGNIIYF
cdr3_nt: TGTGCCAGCAGTTCCTGTACAGGGGGCTCTGGAAACATCATATATTTT
j_call: TRBJ1-3
clone_size: NA
v_call: TRBV28
d_call: TRBD1

cdr3_aa: CASVSLDFQPQHF
cdr3_nt: TGTGCCAGCGTTTCATTAGATTTTCAGCCCCAGCATTTT
j_call: TRBJ1-5
clone_size: NA
v_call: TRBV6-5
d_call: NA

cdr3_aa: CSARDDSDYNEQFF
cdr3_nt: TGCAGTGCTAGAGATGATAGCGACTACAATGAGCAGTTCTTC
j_call: TRBJ2-1
clone_size: NA
v_call: TRBV20-1
d_call: NA

cdr3_aa: CASSQAAGVIGEAFF
cdr3_nt: TGTGCCAGCAGTCAGGCCGCAGGGGTGATAGGTGAAGCTTTCTTT
j_call: TRBJ1-1
clone_size: NA
v_call: TRBV27
d_call: NA

cdr3_aa: CAWSRGGLDRLFF
cdr3_nt: TGTGCCTGGAGTAGGGGGGGGTTAGATCGCCTGTTTTTT
j_call: TRBJ1-4
clone_size: NA
v_call: TRBV30
d_call: NA

cdr3_aa: CASSLETGGHQPQHF
cdr3_nt: TGCGCCAGCAGCTTGGAAACAGGGGGCCATCAGCCCCAGCATTTT
j_call: TRBJ1-5
clone_size: many
v_call: TRBV5-1
d_call: TRBD1

cdr3_aa: CASSSGLAGGPLGELFF
cdr3_nt: TGCGCCAGCAGCTCCGGACTAGCGGGAGGGCCACTGGGGGAGCTGTTTTTT
j_call: TRBJ2-2
clone_size: many
v_call: TRBV5-1
d_call: TRBD2

cdr3_aa: CASSRTTSGSRNEQFF
cdr3_nt: TGTGCCAGCAGCCGGACGACTAGCGGGAGTCGAAATGAGCAGTTCTTC
j_call: TRBJ2-1
clone_size: many
v_call: TRBV7-6
d_call: TRBD2

cdr3_aa: CASSTTVSYEQYF
cdr3_nt: TGTGCCAGCAGCACGACAGTCTCCTACGAGCAGTACTTC
j_call: TRBJ2-7
clone_size: NA
v_call: TRBV7-9
d_call: NA

cdr3_aa: CASSLGHWTGDGSDTQYF
cdr3_nt: TGCGCCAGCAGCTTGGGTCATTGGACAGGGGATGGCTCAGATACGCAGTATTTT
j_call: TRBJ2-3
clone_size: NA
v_call: TRBV5-1
d_call: TRBD1

cdr3_aa: CASSQGLAGTYNEQFF
cdr3_nt: TGTGCCAGCAGCCAAGGTCTAGCGGGAACCTACAATGAGCAGTTCTTC
j_call: TRBJ2-1
clone_size: many
v_call: TRBV4-2
d_call: TRBD2

cdr3_aa: CAWSVGGTAGANVLTF
cdr3_nt: TGTGCCTGGAGTGTAGGGGGGACAGCTGGGGCCAACGTCCTGACTTTC
j_call: TRBJ2-6
clone_size: NA
v_call: TRBV30
d_call: NA

cdr3_aa: CASRGKMDNEQFF
cdr3_nt: TGTGCCAGTAGAGGAAAGATGGACAATGAGCAGTTCTTC
j_call: TRBJ2-1
clone_size: few
v_call: TRBV19
d_call: NA

cdr3_aa: CASSVDRVGGYTF
cdr3_nt: TGTGCCAGCAGTGTAGACAGGGTGGGTGGCTACACCTTC
j_call: TRBJ1-2
clone_size: NA
v_call: TRBV6-1
d_call: TRBD1

cdr3_aa: CASSLRTTGADALTF
cdr3_nt: TGTGCCAGCAGCTTAAGGACCACCGGGGCCGACGCCCTGACTTTC
j_call: TRBJ2-6
clone_size: NA
v_call: TRBV7-2
d_call: NA